This is a list of T cell receptor beta chains from one sample in a study of cytotoxic CD8 clonotypes in ibrutinib-treated CLL. Some clones are missing from TCRdb's copy, which holds only in-frame ones; the method was immunoSEQ multiplex PCR. The data show 19,000 or so clones, roughly three fifths seen once. The sequencing here drew on PBMCs, taken after 12 months of ibrutinib treatment. All receptors come from a human donor with chronic lymphocytic leukemia. Both conserved end residues are part of each CDR3. Fields, in order: V gene, clone size, CDR3 protein. Where a row states a size, it is once, few, many or the class of an expanded clone; other rows omit it.

v_gene: TRBV6-1; abundance: -; CDR3aa: CASSEWEEPYNEQFF
v_gene: TRBV4-1; abundance: -; CDR3aa: CASSQEGGLDWFF
v_gene: TRBV9; abundance: -; CDR3aa: CASSVLGAASYNEQFF
v_gene: TRBV25-1; abundance: -; CDR3aa: CASSERGARGAFF
v_gene: TRBV2; abundance: few; CDR3aa: CASKLLLWETQYF
v_gene: TRBV11-2; abundance: -; CDR3aa: CASSLSAGSYNEQFF
v_gene: TRBV14; abundance: once; CDR3aa: CASSHEPETQYF
v_gene: TRBV18; abundance: -; CDR3aa: CASSPSTGELFF
v_gene: TRBV11-2; abundance: -; CDR3aa: CASSKLAGGSTDTQYF
v_gene: TRBV4-2; abundance: -; CDR3aa: CASSQEWLAGGVAGELFF
v_gene: TRBV9; abundance: -; CDR3aa: CASSARTSGIPQYF
v_gene: TRBV28; abundance: -; CDR3aa: CASWDSYNEQFF
v_gene: TRBV6-6; abundance: -; CDR3aa: CASSGTSGAYEQYF
v_gene: TRBV7-6; abundance: -; CDR3aa: CASSFNPRGAGETQYF
v_gene: TRBV19; abundance: -; CDR3aa: CASSTQGYYNEQFF
v_gene: TRBV30; abundance: -; CDR3aa: CAWSVGDRVNTEAFF
v_gene: TRBV28; abundance: once; CDR3aa: CASSLGHLETEAFF
v_gene: TRBV27; abundance: -; CDR3aa: CASSSGGQNTEAFF
v_gene: TRBV30; abundance: once; CDR3aa: CAWGTGGSGANVLTF
v_gene: TRBV5-4; abundance: -; CDR3aa: CASSRGLAGGEQFF
v_gene: TRBV29-1; abundance: once; CDR3aa: CSVVPGLAGGEQYF
v_gene: TRBV29-1; abundance: -; CDR3aa: CSAPGRNHGELFF
v_gene: TRBV5-1; abundance: -; CDR3aa: CASSPIEGLAGPYEQYF
v_gene: TRBV5-1; abundance: few; CDR3aa: CASSSMTTEAGTQYF
v_gene: TRBV30; abundance: -; CDR3aa: CAWNLDGGATGELFF
v_gene: TRBV4-1; abundance: -; CDR3aa: CASSQTRGVANEKLFF
v_gene: TRBV7-9; abundance: -; CDR3aa: CASSLAGVMYGANVLTF
v_gene: TRBV7-9; abundance: -; CDR3aa: CASSLRGSGSYNEQFF
v_gene: TRBV2; abundance: -; CDR3aa: CASSELGEGEQYF
v_gene: TRBV9; abundance: -; CDR3aa: CASSVGGAPRGQFF
v_gene: TRBV29-1; abundance: -; CDR3aa: CSVDYRRGTEAFF
v_gene: TRBV29-1; abundance: once; CDR3aa: CSVEVGEGGNTIYF